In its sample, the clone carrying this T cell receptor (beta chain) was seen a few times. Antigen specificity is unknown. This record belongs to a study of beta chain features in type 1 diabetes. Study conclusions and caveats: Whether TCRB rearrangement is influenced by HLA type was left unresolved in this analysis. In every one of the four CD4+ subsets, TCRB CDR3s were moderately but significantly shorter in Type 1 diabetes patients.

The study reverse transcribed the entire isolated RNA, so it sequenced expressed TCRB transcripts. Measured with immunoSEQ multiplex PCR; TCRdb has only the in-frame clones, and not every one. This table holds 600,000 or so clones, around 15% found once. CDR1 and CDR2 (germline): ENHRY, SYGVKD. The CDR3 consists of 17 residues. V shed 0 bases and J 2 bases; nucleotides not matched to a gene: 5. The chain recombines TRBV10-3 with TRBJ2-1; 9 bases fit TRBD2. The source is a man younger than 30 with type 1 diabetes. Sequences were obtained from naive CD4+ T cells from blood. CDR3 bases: TGTGCCATCAGTGAGTCTCGTGCGGGAGGGACCTACAATGAGCAGTTCTTC. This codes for CAISESRAGGTYNEQFF.